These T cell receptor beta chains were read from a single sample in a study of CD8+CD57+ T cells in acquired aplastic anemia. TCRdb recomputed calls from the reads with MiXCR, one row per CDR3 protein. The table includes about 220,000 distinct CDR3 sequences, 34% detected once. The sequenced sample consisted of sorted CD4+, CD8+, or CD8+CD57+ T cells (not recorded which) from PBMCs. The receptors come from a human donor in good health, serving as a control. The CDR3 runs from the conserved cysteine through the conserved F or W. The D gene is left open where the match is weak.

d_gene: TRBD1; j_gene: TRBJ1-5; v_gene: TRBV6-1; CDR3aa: CASSEVLDRLNQPQHF
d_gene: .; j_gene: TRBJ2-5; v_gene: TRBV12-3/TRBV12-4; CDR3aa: CASRPTWGETQYF
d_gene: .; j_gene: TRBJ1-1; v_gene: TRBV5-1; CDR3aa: CASSLLGKSAPNTEAFF
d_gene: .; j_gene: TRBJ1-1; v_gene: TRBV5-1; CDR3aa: CASSLGDSAGFMGTEAFF
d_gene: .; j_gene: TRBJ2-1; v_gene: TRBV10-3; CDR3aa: CAIGSPGGQNNEQFF
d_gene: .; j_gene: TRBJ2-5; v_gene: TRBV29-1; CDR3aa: CSVAEGGGQETQYF
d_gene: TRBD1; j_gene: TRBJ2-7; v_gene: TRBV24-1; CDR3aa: CATSDSRQGHEQYF
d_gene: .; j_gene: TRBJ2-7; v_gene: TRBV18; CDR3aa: CASSPPGVGGLYEQYF
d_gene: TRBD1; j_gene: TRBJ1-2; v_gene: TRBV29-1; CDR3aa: CSVAGQGVYGYTF
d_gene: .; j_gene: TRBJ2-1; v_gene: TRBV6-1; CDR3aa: CASKETRGQFF
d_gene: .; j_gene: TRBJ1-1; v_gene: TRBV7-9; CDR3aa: CASSLGGGLEAFF
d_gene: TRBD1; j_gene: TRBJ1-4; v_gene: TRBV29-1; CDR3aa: CSATTGHRVEKLFF
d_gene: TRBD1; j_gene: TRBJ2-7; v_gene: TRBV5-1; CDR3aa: CASSLGSGGGYEQYF
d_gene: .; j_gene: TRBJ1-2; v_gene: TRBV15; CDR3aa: CATSRVGGIYGYTF
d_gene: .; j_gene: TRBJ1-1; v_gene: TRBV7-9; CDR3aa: CASSFGGDGTEAFF
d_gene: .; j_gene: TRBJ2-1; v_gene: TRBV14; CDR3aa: CASSQTLRRGPWNEQFF
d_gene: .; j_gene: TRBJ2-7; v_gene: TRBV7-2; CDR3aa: CASSVEGRNYEQYF
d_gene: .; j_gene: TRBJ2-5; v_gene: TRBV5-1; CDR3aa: CASSGQGSSSMETQYF
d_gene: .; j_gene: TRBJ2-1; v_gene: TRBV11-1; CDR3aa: CASSPTTNEQFF
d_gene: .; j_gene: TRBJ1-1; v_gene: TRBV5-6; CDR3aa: CASSRDVNTEAFF
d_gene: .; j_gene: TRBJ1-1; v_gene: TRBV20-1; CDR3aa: CSAATGIGGMNTEAFF
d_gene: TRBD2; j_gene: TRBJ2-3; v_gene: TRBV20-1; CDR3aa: CSAPGLAGGLGDTQYF
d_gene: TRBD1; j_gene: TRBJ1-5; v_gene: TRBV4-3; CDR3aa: CASSQRIDRVNQPQHF
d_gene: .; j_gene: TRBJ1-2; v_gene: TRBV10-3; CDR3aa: CAISGISRAGDGYTF
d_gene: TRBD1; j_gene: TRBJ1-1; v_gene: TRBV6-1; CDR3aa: CASRAGTENTEAFF
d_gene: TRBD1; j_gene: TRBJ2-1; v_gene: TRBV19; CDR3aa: CASSFGTGSNEQFF
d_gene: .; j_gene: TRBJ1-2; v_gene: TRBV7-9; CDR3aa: CASSLGGVGYGYTF
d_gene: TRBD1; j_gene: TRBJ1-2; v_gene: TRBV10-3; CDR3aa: CAISRYTNRGRGGYTF
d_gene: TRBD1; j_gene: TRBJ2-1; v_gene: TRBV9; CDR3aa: CASSRTRGGRIEQFF
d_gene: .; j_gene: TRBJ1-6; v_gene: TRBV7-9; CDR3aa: CASSFYSGFNSPLHF
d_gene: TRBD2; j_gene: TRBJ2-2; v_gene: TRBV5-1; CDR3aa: CASSPTGAGTGELFF
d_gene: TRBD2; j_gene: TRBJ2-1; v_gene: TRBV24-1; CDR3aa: CATSDLSGSVDNEQFF
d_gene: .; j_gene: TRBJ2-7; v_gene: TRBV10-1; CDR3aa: CASSVLVVCCSRAMEQYF
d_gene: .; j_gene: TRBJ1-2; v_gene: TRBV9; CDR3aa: CASSVVQGCGYTF
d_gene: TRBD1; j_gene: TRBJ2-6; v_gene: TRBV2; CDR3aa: CASSGSGQGYSGANVLTF
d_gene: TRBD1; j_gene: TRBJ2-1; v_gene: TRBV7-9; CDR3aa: CASSQRQGATNNEQFF
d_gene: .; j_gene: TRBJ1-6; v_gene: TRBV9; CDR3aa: CASSVAGSDSPLHF
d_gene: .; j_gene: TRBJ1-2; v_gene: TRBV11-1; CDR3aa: CASSSIQGFRYGYTF
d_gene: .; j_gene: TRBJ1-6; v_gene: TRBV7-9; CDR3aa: CASSLSPNSPLHF
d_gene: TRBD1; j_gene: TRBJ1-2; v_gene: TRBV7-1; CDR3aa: CASSSQGARDIRSNYGYTF
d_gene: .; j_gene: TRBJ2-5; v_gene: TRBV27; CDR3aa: CASSLSDQETQYF
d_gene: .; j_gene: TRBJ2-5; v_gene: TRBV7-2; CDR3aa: CASSPRHYVLNQETQYF